This TCR beta chain was retrieved from a study of blood T cell repertoires in COVID-19. About the research overall: Samples taken during acute and convalescent COVID-19 were collected in the United States, Italy and Spain.

The method was immunoSEQ multiplex PCR; TCRdb's version includes in-frame clones alone and lacks a portion of them. The table lists about 190,000 clones, about 83% of them singletons. Germline V lookup: CDR1 SGHVS, CDR2 FQNEAQ. The CDR3 length is 15 residues. As concerns this clone: A read error may produce the germline difference seen at one junction end.

The chain uses TRBV7-8 and TRBJ2-3; tentatively, D is TRBD1 (5 bases). The TCR sequence derives from a woman in her seventies with active or convalescent COVID-19. The sample was peripheral blood. DNA for the CDR3: TGTGCCAGCAGCTTAGTTCCGGACAAGTTATTAGGTGGGGCTTTT. It is translated as CASSLVPDKLLGGAF.